This T cell receptor (beta chain) came from a study of blood T cell repertoires in COVID-19 (dated by TCRdb to the early 2020s). Study-level background: The collaborator samples originated in the United States, Italy and Spain and spanned the acute and convalescent phases of COVID-19. Subjects who had been exposed to COVID-19, were actively infected with it, or had recovered from it provided the deeply sampled blood TCRbeta repertoires that made up the dataset. The repertoires were released in a freely available public database meant as a resource for research on the immune response to SARS-CoV-2. Where HLA class I and class II types were available, the types were taken from metadata supplied by the sample provider, not from assay-based typing. A de-identified subject ID, COVID-19 status, age in years and sex were almost always included in the sample metadata. The prospective study material was composed of cDNA or gDNA derived from T cells, B-cell-depleted T cells, or PBMCs. The samples were drawn from two sources: the first 160 participants of the ongoing ImmuneRACE study, and 950 to 1,500 subjects contributed by 6 global collaborators.

Whole blood was collected in K2EDTA tubes by collaborating institutions according to the institutions' own protocols. Collaborator samples were shipped for TCRbeta analysis as frozen whole blood, isolated PBMCs, or DNA extracted from either sample type. The immunoSEQ Assay, a bias-controlled multiplex PCR, was used to amplify TCRbeta CDR3 regions from genomic DNA. The original methods were these. The number of nucleated cells in each sample was estimated by amplification of reference gene primers within the assay. Sequence reads were collapsed and filtered to measure the absolute abundance of every unique TCRbeta CDR3 rearrangement. For each sample, productive Simpson clonality was calculated as the square root of Simpson's diversity index across productive rearrangements. TCRdb's version of the immuneACCESS table is confined to in-frame rearrangements and falls short of the full clone set. An unresolved V gene accounts for under half of the shortfall where checked; the remainder is of unknown origin. The V and J calls and clone size are taken from that table; D and trimming were inferred from the DNA. The sample yields approximately 70,000 clones; roughly 86% were counted once. Of the sample, roughly 3.9% is held by the ten largest clones.

Overall results and qualifications from the work: Clinical and demographic metadata were provided uncurated, with the amount varying by source and participant.

Of note for this clone: Its antigen is not yet known. It has no much larger one-base neighbor in the sample; base qualities were not kept.

From V the trimming removes 3 bases and from J it removes 3 bases, while the gene matches leave 2 bases of the junction unaccounted for. CDR1 and CDR2 (MDHEN, SYDVKM) derive from the germline V gene. Including cysteine and phenylalanine, the CDR3 has 14 amino acids. Only the CDR3 portion is preserved as DNA: 42 bases, with reading frame beginning at the first base. The sequenced sample consisted of peripheral blood. The sequence was obtained from a man in his sixties or seventies with active COVID-19. The receptor chain draws on TRBV28 and TRBJ2-7, and 10 junctional nucleotides match TRBD1. The DNA is as follows: TGTGCCAGCAGTTTCGGGACAGGGGTCTACGAGCAGTACTTC. Its translation is CASSFGTGVYEQYF. The full variable domain, with segments outside the CDR3 supplied by the reference TRBV28 and TRBJ2-7 proteins, appears as DVKVTQSSRYLVKRTGEKVFLECVQDMDHENMFWYRQDPGLGLRLIYFSYDVKMKEKGDIPEGYSVSREKKERFSLILESASTNQTSMYLCASSFGTGVYEQYFGPGTRLTVT.